These 30 T cell receptor beta chains were all obtained from the same sample, sequenced in a study of shared clonotypes between healthy human individuals. Positively selected for CCR7, the CD45RO-negative cells used as naive CD8 cells excluded terminally differentiated effector memory CD45RA+ cells. The data were produced by immunoSEQ multiplex PCR, yet TCRdb's version contains in-frame clones alone and is incomplete. This sample carries around 2,000,000 clones, about 95% of them seen once, and the ten largest clones take around 1%. The sequenced sample consisted of naive CD8+ T cells sorted from blood. These receptors were taken from a man aged 18 to 30 in good health.

The genes are TRBV6-1 and TRBJ1-6, with a weak D call TRBD1 (6 bases). The V end was cut by 5 bases, the J end by 5 bases, with 10 bases between. CDR3 length: 14 residues. The germline gives CDR1 MNHNS, CDR2 SASEGT. The CDR3 region has the DNA TGTGCCAGCAGTAGTACAGGGAATAATTCACCCCTCCACTTT. Translation: CASSSTGNNSPLHF.

For this clone: This specimen includes other DNA sequences encoding the same CDR3. This rearrangement joins TRBV4-3 to TRBJ2-7; 10 nucleotides align to TRBD1. CDR1 and CDR2 from the germline V gene are LGHNA and YSLEER. The length of the CDR3 is 16 residues. Germline trimming cut 0 bases from V and 2 bases from J; bases unmatched to any gene: 4. CDR3 bases: TGCGCCAGCAGCCAAGATAAGGGGACAGGGGCCTACGAGCAGTACTTC. Protein: CASSQDKGTGAYEQYF.

The chain has TRBV5-1 and TRBJ2-7, with 9 bases aligning to TRBD2. CDR1 is SGHRS and CDR2 is YFSETQ in the germline V gene. This CDR3 has 16 amino acids. The V gene end was trimmed by 5 bases and the J gene end by 4 bases; junction bases not matched to a gene: 13. The CDR3 region has the DNA TGCGCCAGCAGTCAGGCCACGGCGGGAGGGAAGTACGAGCAGTACTTC. Translation gives CASSQATAGGKYEQYF. Using reference TRBV5-1 and TRBJ2-7 for the parts outside the CDR3, the full variable domain is KAGVTQTPRYLIKTRGQQVTLSCSPISGHRSVSWYQQTPGQGLQFLFEYFSETQRNKGNFPGRFSGRQFSNSRSEMNVSTLELGDSALYLCASSQATAGGKYEQYFGPGTRLTVT.

In the case of this clone: Other DNA sequences in the sample encode the same CDR3. The chain has TRBV7-9 and TRBJ2-7; D ambiguous. The germline gives CDR1 SEHNR, CDR2 FQNEAQ (reference sequence). The CDR3 length is 13 residues. Trimming cost V 3 bases and J 0 bases, with 6 bases left between them. The CDR3 region has the DNA TGTGCCAGCAGCTTGAGTAGCTCCTACGAGCAGTACTTC. Protein product: CASSLSSSYEQYF. Together with reference TRBV7-9 and TRBJ2-7, the CDR3 gives the full variable domain: DTGVSQNPRHKITKRGQNVTFRCDPISEHNRLYWYRQTLGQGPEFLTYFQNEAQLEKSRLLSDRFSAERPKGSFSTLEIQRTEQGDSAMYLCASSLSSSYEQYFGPGTRLTVT.

The genes are TRBV5-5 and TRBJ2-7; no definite D call. V was trimmed by 2 bases and J by 2 bases, leaving 8 bases between them. The CDR3 consists of 13 residues. Germline V gives CDR1 SGHKS, CDR2 YYEKEE (reference sequence). CDR3 bases: TGTGCCAGCAGCTTTCTAGAAACCTACGAGCAGTACTTC. Encoded protein: CASSFLETYEQYF.

This clone has only one observation. The V and J genes are TRBV6-5 and TRBJ2-2; 7 bases are a match to TRBD1. Per the germline V gene, CDR1 is MNHEY and CDR2 is SVGAGI. CDR3 length equals 12 residues. Germline trimming cut 6 bases from V and 5 bases from J; bases unmatched to any gene: 0. The CDR3 reads CASRTGTGELFF. The CDR3 bases are TGTGCCAGCAGGACAGGGACCGGGGAGCTGTTTTTT.

The chain's CDR3 is CASSQETGDSSYEQYF. CDR3 DNA sequence: TGCGCCAGCAGCCAAGAAACCGGGGACAGCTCCTACGAGCAGTACTTC. The V and J genes are TRBV4-1 and TRBJ2-7; TRBD1 agrees at 7 bases. J was trimmed by 0 bases and V by 0 bases; bases with no gene match: 5. This CDR3 contains 16 residues. Germline V gene sequence: CDR1 MGHRA, CDR2 YSYEKL.

This chain links TRBV7-9 with TRBJ1-1; no reliable D call. From germline, CDR1 is SEHNR and CDR2 FQNEAQ (reference sequence). The CDR3 length is 15 residues. V gave up 0 bases and J gave up 3 bases, with 11 bases separating them. The CDR3, as DNA: TGTGCCAGCAGCTTAGCGGAGGGATGGGACACTGAAGCTTTCTTT. It yields the protein CASSLAEGWDTEAFF.

The chain employs TRBV7-6 and TRBJ2-7; D remains unclear. CDR1 and CDR2 from the germline V gene are SGHVS and FNYEAQ. The V gene lost 2 bases and the J gene lost 4 bases, with 9 bases spanning the gap. This CDR3 comprises 13 residues. This CDR3 is CASSLSGEYEQYF. In DNA form, the CDR3 reads TGTGCCAGCAGCTTATCGGGCGAGTACGAGCAGTACTTC.

This clone appeared once. The CDR3 DNA is TGTGCCAGCAGTGACTTAAGGGGGGGACCCGGGGAGCTGTTTTTT. Protein sequence: CASSDLRGGPGELFF. The J gene is TRBJ2-2, the V gene TRBV6-1, with a weak D call TRBD2 (7 bases). CDR1 is MNHNS, CDR2 SASEGT, per germline. There are 15 residues in the CDR3. V dropped 3 bases and J dropped 6 bases, with 14 bases sitting between them.

The V and J genes are TRBV19 and TRBJ1-1; D ambiguous. The CDR3 runs to 15 residues. CDR1 LNHDA and CDR2 SQIVND come from the germline V gene (reference sequence). V lost 3 bases to trimming and J lost 8 bases, with 19 bases between them. This CDR3 is CASSIGSDGWLEAFF. The CDR3 DNA is TGTGCCAGTAGTATTGGTAGCGACGGGTGGCTCGAAGCTTTCTTT.

The chain has TRBV4-3 and TRBJ2-1; no definite D call. Germline loops: CDR1 LGHNA, CDR2 YSLEER. The V gene lost 0 bases and the J gene lost 2 bases, with 17 bases spanning the gap. The CDR3 covers 18 residues. CDR3: CASSQDADWRQTYNEQFF. The CDR3 DNA is TGCGCCAGCAGCCAAGACGCGGATTGGCGACAAACCTACAATGAGCAGTTCTTC.

This clone was detected once. The gene calls are TRBV28 and TRBJ2-5; a possible D gene is TRBD1 (6 bases). CDR3 length: 15 residues. The V gene lost 3 bases and the J gene lost 4 bases, with 15 bases spanning the gap. Germline V gives CDR1 MDHEN, CDR2 SYDVKM. The CDR3: CASSFEAQGLETQYF. The DNA for the CDR3 is TGTGCCAGCAGTTTTGAGGCCCAGGGGTTAGAGACCCAGTACTTC.

V and J are TRBV28 and TRBJ2-1, with 7 bases aligning to TRBD2. Germline CDR1 reads MDHEN; CDR2 reads SYDVKM. V lost 6 bases, J lost 5 bases, and 7 bases stayed unmatched. This CDR3 contains 14 residues. The CDR3 protein is CASSPASGDNEQFF. The CDR3 DNA reads as TGTGCCAGCAGCCCGGCTAGCGGAGACAATGAGCAGTTCTTC. Using reference TRBV28 and TRBJ2-1 for the parts outside the CDR3, the full variable domain is DVKVTQSSRYLVKRTGEKVFLECVQDMDHENMFWYRQDPGLGLRLIYFSYDVKMKEKGDIPEGYSVSREKKERFSLILESASTNQTSMYLCASSPASGDNEQFFGPGTRLTVL.

V gene TRBV4-1 combines with J gene TRBJ1-6; D gene uncertain. Germline values: CDR1 MGHRA, CDR2 YSYEKL. There are 12 residues in the CDR3. V shed 1 base and J shed 8 bases, with 3 bases lying between them. The CDR3 spells CASSQGDSPLHF. The CDR3 DNA follows: TGCGCCAGCAGCCAAGGGGATTCACCCCTCCACTTT.

This chain joins TRBV2 and TRBJ2-1; the D gene is possibly TRBD2 (6 bases). V shed 6 bases and J shed 6 bases, with 21 bases lying between them. CDR1 is SNHLY, CDR2 FYNNEI, per germline. CDR3 length: 16 residues. CDR3 region: CASSPSEGWVVNEQFF. In DNA, the CDR3 is TGTGCCAGCAGCCCTTCGGAGGGGTGGGTTGTCAATGAGCAGTTCTTC.

This chain links TRBV7-9 with TRBJ2-7; D unresolved. In germline, CDR1 is SEHNR, CDR2 FQNEAQ (reference sequence). This CDR3 spans 13 amino acids. Between the trimmed V and J ends, which lost 10 bases and 2 bases, there was a span of 15 bases. The chain's CDR3 is CATARVETYEQYF. DNA of the CDR3: TGTGCCACCGCCCGGGTGGAGACCTACGAGCAGTACTTC.

The V call is TRBV27, the J call TRBJ2-5, with D perhaps matching TRBD1 or TRBD2 (5 bases each). The germline gives CDR1 MNHEY, CDR2 SMNVEV (reference sequence). The CDR3 runs to 15 residues. V lost 5 bases, J lost 3 bases, and 16 bases lay in between. CDR3 sequence (DNA): TGTGCCAGCAGTACCCGGGACCTCCCAAAAGAGACCCAGTACTTC. Protein product: CASSTRDLPKETQYF.

On this clone itself: This CDR3 is also generated by other DNA sequences in the sample. The chain is built from TRBV7-9 and TRBJ2-7, with D unclear. This CDR3 spans 12 amino acids. Looked up from germline, CDR1 is SEHNR and CDR2 is FQNEAQ (reference sequence). Trimming cost V 4 bases and J 1 base, with 5 bases left between them. The CDR3 region has the DNA TGTGCCAGCAGCTCAAATTCCTACGAGCAGTACTTC. This sequence encodes CASSSNSYEQYF.

The chain combines TRBV19 with TRBJ2-7; 7 bases map to TRBD2. Germline V gene data show CDR1 as LNHDA and CDR2 as SQIVND (reference sequence). The CDR3 totals 15 residues. V was pared by 0 bases and J by 2 bases, with 4 bases of the junction left unmatched. CDR3 region: CASSIDLLAAYEQYF. The DNA for the CDR3 is TGTGCCAGTAGTATAGATTTGCTAGCGGCCTACGAGCAGTACTTC.

The chain employs TRBV29-1 and TRBJ2-2; D is unclear. V was trimmed by 5 bases and J by 0 bases, leaving 7 bases between them. CDR1 and CDR2 from the germline V gene are SQVTM and ANQGSEA. This CDR3 comprises 13 residues. The CDR3 spells CSVLHANTGELFF. The CDR3 nucleotides read TGCAGCGTTTTACATGCGAACACCGGGGAGCTGTTTTTT.

J is TRBJ2-5 and V is TRBV5-6; TRBD2 agrees at 8 bases. The J call is in doubt because the DNA end fits TRBJ2-7 better. There are 14 residues in the CDR3. Per the germline V gene, CDR1 is SGHDT and CDR2 is YYEEEE. This chain's CDR3 is CASSFSGTTYEQYF. The CDR3 DNA sequence: TGTGCCAGCAGCTTTAGCGGGACTACCTACGAGCAGTACTTC.

With respect to this clone: Other DNA variants within this sample encode the same CDR3. V usage is TRBV10-3 and J usage is TRBJ2-7; weak D call: TRBD2 (6 bases). This CDR3 is built from 11 residues. V lost 10 bases, J lost 4 bases, and 11 bases lay in between. Germline-derived CDR1 and CDR2 are ENHRY and SYGVKD. CDR3: CATTGDYEQYF. The CDR3 DNA reads as TGTGCCACGACGGGGGATTACGAGCAGTACTTC.

The gene calls are TRBV10-3 and TRBJ2-3, with D maybe TRBD2 (6 bases). V was pared by 2 bases and J by 1 base, with 10 bases between. This CDR3 has 15 amino acids. Germline CDR1 ENHRY, CDR2 SYGVKD. The CDR3 DNA follows: TGTGCCATCAGTGAGGCTGGGGAGGGCACAGATACGCAGTATTTT. It yields the protein CAISEAGEGTDTQYF.

The rearrangement links TRBV11-2 to TRBJ2-7; a weak D match, TRBD1 (6 bases). Germline CDR1 is SGHAT and CDR2 is FQNNGV. V lost 4 bases to trimming and J lost 2 bases, with 12 bases between them. The CDR3 covers 14 residues. The CDR3, as DNA: TGTGCCAGCAGCTATACGACAGGCCCCTACGAGCAGTACTTC. Its translation is CASSYTTGPYEQYF.

This sequence joins TRBV10-3 and TRBJ1-4; TRBD1 might be the D (5 bases). Germline loops: CDR1 ENHRY, CDR2 SYGVKD. The CDR3 runs 14 residues. The V end lost 3 bases, the J end lost 6 bases, and 11 bases lay between the germline ends. CDR3: CAISDPGGDEKLFF. CDR3 DNA: TGTGCCATCAGTGACCCTGGAGGGGATGAAAAACTGTTTTTT.

This clone was counted a single time. This rearrangement joins TRBV5-4 to TRBJ2-1, with TRBD1 identical over 7 bases. Per the germline V gene, CDR1 is SGHNT and CDR2 is YYREEE (reference sequence). The CDR3 totals 13 residues. Losses at the gene ends were 5 bases for V and 7 bases for J; bases not matched to a gene: 6. The CDR3 bases are TGTGCCAGCAGATTTTCAGGGGGTAATGAGCAGTTCTTC. It yields the protein CASRFSGGNEQFF.

V and J are TRBV21-1 and TRBJ2-7; whether TRBD1, the table's D call, matches the DNA was not checked. TRBV21-1 is a pseudogene locus. The CDR3 runs 16 residues. The CDR3 coding sequence is TGTGCCAGCAGCAAAAACTTAACAGGGGGAGAGGGGGAGCAGTACTTC. It encodes CASSKNLTGGEGEQYF.

Regarding this clone: Within the sample, other DNA sequences also encode this same CDR3. The rearrangement joins TRBV19 to TRBJ2-7, with 8 nucleotides matching TRBD2. Trimming at V came to 6 bases and at J to 4 bases, leaving 5 bases not matched to a gene. Germline CDR1 and CDR2: LNHDA and SQIVND (reference sequence). The CDR3 is 13 residues long. The CDR3 loop is CASSPGLGYEQYF. DNA of the CDR3: TGTGCCAGTAGCCCGGGACTAGGTTACGAGCAGTACTTC.

The gene calls are TRBV7-9 and TRBJ1-2; possibly TRBD1 for D (5 bases). The CDR3 covers 15 residues. Trimming removed 5 bases from V and 8 bases from J, with 21 bases in between. Looked up from germline, CDR1 is SEHNR and CDR2 is FQNEAQ (reference sequence). CDR3 residues: CASSPPVSAGPGYTF. The DNA of the CDR3 is TGTGCCAGCAGCCCCCCGGTTTCCGCGGGACCCGGCTACACCTTC.